These 3 T cell receptor beta chains came from one sample sequenced in a study of blood T cell repertoires in COVID-19. Profiled with immunoSEQ multiplex PCR; TCRdb holds only in-frame clones, not every one. The profile covers 100,000 or so clones, with 88% appearing a single time and roughly 6.5% taken by the ten largest. Input material: peripheral blood. Source of these receptors: a woman in her sixties or seventies with acute or convalescent COVID-19.

This chain uses TRBV11-2 with TRBJ2-5, with TRBD1 matching 11 bases. The length of the CDR3 is 15 residues. CDR1 is SGHAT, CDR2 FQNNGV, per germline. Germline trimming cut 5 bases from V and 3 bases from J; bases unmatched to any gene: 5. The CDR3: CASSLGQGAEETQYF. CDR3 coding DNA: TGTGCCAGCAGCCTCGGACAGGGGGCTGAAGAGACCCAGTACTTC.

V is TRBV2 and J is TRBJ2-7; 8 nucleotides match TRBD2. Per the germline V gene, CDR1 is SNHLY and CDR2 is FYNNEI. The CDR3 is 17 residues long. V was clipped by 1 base and J by 0 bases; unmatched bases: 8. The CDR3 loop is CASSEGAGAVSSYEQYV. The DNA for the CDR3 is TGTGCCAGCAGTGAAGGAGCGGGGGCAGTTAGCTCCTACGAGCAGTACGTC.

The rearrangement joins TRBV7-9 to TRBJ1-4; a weak D match, TRBD1 (5 bases). The germline CDR1 and CDR2 sequences are SEHNR and FQNEAQ (reference sequence). Trimming took 3 bases from V and 8 from J, leaving 7 bases between them. The CDR3 length is 12 residues. DNA of the CDR3: TGTGCCAGCAGCTTCGGGGGGGAAAAACTGTTTTTT. It is translated as CASSFGGEKLFF.